This T cell receptor (beta chain) came from a study of regulatory T cells in long-lasting Graves disease. The time point was: newly diagnosed GD, antithyroid drugs for less than 3 months. PBMC-extracted RNA yielded the TCR library. Germline CDR1 and CDR2: MDHEN and SYDVKM. This CDR3 has 13 amino acids. Trimming removed 5 bases from V and 0 bases from J, with 8 bases in between. In this sample, this clonotype turned up many times. Through Arm-PCR of CDR3 regions and iRepertoire HTBI primers, TCR beta libraries were built. MiXCR, run by TCRdb on the multiplex PCR reads, gives a single entry per CDR3 protein. The repertoire has 400,000 to 500,000 distinct CDR3 sequences, about 14% of them found once; the top ten carry under 20%. This same sample was also taken into another study, of T cells in Graves' hyperthyroidism and ophthalmopathy.

The genes are TRBV28 and TRBJ2-7; D remains ambiguous. This clonotype was obtained from a woman aged 50 to 60 with Graves disease. The sequenced sample was peripheral blood mononuclear cells (PBMCs), obtained at new diagnosis, from a patient treated with antithyroid drugs. The CDR3: CASSPHTSYEQYF. The CDR3 coding sequence is TGTGCCAGCAGTCCCCACACCTCCTACGAGCAGTACTTC.